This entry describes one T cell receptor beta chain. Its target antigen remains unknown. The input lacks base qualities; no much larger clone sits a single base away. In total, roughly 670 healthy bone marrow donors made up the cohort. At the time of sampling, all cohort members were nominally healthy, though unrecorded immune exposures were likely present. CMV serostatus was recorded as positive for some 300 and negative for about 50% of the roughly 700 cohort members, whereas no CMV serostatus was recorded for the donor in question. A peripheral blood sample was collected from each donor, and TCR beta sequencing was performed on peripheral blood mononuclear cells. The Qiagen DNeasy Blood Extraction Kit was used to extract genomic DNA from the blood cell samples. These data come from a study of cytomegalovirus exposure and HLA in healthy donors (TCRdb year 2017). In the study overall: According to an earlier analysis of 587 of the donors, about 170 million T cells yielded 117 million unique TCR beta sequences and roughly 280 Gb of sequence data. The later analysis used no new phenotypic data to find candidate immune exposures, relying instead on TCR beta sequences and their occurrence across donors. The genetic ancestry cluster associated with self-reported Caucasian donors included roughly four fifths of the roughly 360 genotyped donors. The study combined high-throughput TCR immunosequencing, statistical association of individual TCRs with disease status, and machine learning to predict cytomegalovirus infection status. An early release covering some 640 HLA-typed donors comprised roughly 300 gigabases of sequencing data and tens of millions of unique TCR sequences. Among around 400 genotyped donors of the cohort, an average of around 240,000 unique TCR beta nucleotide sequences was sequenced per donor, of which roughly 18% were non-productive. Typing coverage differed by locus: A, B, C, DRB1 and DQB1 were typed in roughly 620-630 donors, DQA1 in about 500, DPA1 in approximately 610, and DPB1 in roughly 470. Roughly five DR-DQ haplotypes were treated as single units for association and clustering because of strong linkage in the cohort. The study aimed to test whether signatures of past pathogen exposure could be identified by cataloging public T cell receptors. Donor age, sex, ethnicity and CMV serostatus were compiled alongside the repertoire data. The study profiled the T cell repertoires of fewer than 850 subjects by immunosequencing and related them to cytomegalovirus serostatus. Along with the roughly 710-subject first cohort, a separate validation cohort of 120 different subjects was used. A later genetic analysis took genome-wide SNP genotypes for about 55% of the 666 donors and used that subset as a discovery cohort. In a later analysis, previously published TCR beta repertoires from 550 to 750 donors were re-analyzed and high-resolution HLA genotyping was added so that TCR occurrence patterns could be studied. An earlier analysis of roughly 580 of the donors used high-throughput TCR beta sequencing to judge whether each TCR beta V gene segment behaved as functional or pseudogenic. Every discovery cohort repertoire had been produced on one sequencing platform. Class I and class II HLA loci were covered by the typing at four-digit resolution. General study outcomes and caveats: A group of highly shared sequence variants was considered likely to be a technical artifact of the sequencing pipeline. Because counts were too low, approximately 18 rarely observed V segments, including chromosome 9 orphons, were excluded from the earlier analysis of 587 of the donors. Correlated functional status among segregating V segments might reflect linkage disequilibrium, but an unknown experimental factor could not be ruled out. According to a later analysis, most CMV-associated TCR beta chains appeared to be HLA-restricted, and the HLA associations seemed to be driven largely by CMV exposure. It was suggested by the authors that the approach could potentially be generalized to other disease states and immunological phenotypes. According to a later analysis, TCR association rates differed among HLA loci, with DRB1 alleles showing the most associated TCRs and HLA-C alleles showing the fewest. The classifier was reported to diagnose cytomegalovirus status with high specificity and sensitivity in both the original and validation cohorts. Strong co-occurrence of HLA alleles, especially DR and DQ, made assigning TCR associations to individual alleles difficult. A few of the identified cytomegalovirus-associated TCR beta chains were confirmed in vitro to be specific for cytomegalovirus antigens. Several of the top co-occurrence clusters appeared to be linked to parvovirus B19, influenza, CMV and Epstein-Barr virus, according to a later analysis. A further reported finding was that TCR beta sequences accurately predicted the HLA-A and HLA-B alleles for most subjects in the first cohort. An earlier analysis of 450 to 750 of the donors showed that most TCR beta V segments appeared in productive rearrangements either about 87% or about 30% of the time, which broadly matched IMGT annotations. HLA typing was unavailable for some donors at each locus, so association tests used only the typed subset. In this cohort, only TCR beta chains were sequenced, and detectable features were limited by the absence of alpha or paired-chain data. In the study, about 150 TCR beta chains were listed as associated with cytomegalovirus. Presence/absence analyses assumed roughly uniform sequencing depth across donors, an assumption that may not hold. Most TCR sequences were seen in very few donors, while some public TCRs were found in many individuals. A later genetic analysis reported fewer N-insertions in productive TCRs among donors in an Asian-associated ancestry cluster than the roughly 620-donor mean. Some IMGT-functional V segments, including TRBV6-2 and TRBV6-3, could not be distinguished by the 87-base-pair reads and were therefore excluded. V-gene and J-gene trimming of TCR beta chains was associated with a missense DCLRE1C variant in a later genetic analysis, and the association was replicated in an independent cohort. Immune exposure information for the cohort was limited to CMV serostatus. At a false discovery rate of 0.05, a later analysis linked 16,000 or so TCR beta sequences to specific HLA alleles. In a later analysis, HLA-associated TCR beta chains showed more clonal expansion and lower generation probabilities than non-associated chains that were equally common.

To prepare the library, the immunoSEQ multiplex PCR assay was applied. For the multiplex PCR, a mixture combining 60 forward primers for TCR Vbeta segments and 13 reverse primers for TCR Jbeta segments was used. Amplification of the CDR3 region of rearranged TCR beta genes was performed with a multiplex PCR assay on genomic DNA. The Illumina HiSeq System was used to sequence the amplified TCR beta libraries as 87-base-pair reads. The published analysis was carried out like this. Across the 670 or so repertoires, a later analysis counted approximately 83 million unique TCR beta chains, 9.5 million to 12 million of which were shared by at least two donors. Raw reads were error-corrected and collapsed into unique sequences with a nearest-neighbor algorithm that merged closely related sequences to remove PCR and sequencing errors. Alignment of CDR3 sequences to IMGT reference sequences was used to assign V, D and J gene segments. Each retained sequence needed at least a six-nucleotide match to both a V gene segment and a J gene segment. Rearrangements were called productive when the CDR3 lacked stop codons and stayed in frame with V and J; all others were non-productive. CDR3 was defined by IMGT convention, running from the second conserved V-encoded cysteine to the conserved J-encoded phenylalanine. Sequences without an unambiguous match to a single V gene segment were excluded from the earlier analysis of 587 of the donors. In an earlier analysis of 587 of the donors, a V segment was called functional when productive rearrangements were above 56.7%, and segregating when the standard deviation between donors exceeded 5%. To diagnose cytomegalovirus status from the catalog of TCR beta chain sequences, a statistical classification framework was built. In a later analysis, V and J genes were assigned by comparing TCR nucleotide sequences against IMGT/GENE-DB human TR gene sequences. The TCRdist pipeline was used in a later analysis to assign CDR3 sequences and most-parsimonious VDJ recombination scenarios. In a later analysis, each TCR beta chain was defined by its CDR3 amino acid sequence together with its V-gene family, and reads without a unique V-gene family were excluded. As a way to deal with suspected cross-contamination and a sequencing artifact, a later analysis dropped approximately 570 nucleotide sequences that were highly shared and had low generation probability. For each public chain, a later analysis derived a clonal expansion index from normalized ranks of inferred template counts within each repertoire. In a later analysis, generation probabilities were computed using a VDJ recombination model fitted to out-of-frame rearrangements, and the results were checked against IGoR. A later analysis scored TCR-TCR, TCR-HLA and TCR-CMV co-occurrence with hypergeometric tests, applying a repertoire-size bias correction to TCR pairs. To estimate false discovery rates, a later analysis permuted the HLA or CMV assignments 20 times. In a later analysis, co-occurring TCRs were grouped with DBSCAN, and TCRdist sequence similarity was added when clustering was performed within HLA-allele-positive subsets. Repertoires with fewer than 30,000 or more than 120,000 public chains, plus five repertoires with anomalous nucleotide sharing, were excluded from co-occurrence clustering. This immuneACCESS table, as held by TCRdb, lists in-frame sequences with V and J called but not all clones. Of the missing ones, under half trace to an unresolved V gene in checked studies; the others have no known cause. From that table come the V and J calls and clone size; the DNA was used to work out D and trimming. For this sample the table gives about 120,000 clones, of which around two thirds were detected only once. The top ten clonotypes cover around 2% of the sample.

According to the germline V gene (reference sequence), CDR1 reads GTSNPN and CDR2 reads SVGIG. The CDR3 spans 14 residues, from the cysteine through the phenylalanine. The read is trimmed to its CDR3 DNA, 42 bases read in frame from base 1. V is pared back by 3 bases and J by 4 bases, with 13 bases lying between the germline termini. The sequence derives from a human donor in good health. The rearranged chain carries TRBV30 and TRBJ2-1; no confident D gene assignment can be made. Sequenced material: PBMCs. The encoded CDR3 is CAWRLRDLYNEQFF. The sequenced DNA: TGTGCCTGGAGGTTACGAGATCTTTACAATGAGCAGTTCTTC.